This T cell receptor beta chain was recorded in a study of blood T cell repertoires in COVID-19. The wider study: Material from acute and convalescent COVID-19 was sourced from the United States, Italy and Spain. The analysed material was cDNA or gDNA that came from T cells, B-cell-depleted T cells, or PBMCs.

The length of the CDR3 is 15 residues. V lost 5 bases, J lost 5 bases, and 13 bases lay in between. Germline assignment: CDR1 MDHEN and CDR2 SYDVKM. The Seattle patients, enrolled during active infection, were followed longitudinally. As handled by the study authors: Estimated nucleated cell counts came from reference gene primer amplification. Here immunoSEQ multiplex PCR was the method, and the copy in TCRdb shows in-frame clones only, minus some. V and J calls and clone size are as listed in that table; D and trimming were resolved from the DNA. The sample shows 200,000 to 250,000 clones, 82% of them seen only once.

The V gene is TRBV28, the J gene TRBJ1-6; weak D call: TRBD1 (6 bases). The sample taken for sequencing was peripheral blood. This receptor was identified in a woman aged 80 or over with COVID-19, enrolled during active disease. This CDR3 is CASSPPGGNNSPLHF. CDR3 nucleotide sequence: TGTGCCAGCAGTCCGCCGGGGGGCAATAATTCACCCCTCCACTTT.